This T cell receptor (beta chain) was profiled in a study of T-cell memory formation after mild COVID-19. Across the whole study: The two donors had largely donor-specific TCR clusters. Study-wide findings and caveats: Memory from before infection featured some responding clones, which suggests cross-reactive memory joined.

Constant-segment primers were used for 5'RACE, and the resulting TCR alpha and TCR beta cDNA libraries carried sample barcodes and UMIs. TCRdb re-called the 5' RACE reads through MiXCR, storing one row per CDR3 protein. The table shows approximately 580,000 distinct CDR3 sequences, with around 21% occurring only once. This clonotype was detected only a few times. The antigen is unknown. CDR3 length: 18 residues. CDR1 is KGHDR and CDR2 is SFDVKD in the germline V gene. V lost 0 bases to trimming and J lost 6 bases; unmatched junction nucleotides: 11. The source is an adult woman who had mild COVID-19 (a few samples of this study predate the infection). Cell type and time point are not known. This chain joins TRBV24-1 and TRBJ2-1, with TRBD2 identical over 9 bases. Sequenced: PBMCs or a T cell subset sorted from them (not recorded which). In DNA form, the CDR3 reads TGTGCCACCAGTGATTTGCCCAGCGGGACTAGCCTCGTCAATGAGCAGTTCTTC. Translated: CATSDLPSGTSLVNEQFF.